These T cell receptor beta chains were read from a single sample in a study of early T cells in non-severe SARS-CoV-2 infection. TCRdb independently ran MiXCR on the 5' RACE reads; one entry per CDR3 protein. The sample includes 85,000 to 100,000 distinct CDR3 sequences, around 17% seen only once; the top ten take 1.3%. Sequencing was performed on whole blood. The receptors shown here come from an adult who was a healthcare worker with PCR-confirmed SARS-CoV-2 infection or an uninfected control (not recorded which). Each CDR3 is given without its conserved first and last residue.

V,length,CDR3
TRBV19,11,ASSGTGPQPQH
TRBV28,11,ASRLGTKNIQY
TRBV21-1,18,ASSKLTSGSNGVLGNEQF
TRBV18,13,ASSQSTDSTDTQY
TRBV7-2,9,ASSYGRKAF
TRBV20-1,10,SAREDLGEQY
TRBV28,13,ASNRWPRSTGELF
TRBV15,11,ATSNNRETSQY
TRBV27,11,ASRKRLADTQY
TRBV14,11,ASSRGIQETQY
TRBV6-4,13,ASSESSGITDTQY
TRBV29-1,11,SVDQGRTDTQY
TRBV12-3/TRBV12-4,13,ASSGTAGPTGELF
TRBV6-5,14,ASSYSFGGSSYEQY
TRBV5-4,12,ASKLTGAQDEQY